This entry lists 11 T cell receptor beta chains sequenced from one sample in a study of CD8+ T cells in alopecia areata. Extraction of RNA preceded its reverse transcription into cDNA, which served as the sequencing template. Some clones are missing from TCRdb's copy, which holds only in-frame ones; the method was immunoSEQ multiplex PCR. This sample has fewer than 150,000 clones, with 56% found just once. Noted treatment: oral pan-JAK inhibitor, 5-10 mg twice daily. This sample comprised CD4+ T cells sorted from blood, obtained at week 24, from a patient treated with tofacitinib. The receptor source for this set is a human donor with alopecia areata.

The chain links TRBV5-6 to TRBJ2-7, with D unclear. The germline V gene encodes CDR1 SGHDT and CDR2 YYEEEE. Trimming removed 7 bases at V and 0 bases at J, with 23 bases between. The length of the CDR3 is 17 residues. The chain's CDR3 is CASGKNRAMRFSYEQYF. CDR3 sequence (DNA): TGTGCCAGCGGGAAGAACCGGGCCATGAGGTTCTCCTACGAGCAGTACTTC.

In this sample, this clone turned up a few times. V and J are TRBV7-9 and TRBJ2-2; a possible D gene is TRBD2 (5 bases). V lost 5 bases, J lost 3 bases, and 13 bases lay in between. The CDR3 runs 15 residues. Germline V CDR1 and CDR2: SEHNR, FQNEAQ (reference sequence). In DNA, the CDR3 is TGTGCCAGCAGCCAATCTACCGGGGACACCGGGGAGCTGTTTTTT. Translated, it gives CASSQSTGDTGELFF.

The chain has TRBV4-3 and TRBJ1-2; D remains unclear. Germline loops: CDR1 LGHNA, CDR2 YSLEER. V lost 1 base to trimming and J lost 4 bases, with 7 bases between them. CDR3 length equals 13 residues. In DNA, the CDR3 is TGCGCCAGCAGCCAAGTCCCCCTCTATGGCTACACCTTC. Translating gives CASSQVPLYGYTF.

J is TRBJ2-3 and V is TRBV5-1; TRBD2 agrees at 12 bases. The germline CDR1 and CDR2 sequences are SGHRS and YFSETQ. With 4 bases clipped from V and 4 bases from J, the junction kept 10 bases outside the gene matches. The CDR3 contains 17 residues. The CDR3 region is CASSPGLAGSWADTQYF. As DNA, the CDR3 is TGCGCCAGCAGCCCCGGACTAGCGGGGTCCTGGGCAGATACGCAGTATTTT.

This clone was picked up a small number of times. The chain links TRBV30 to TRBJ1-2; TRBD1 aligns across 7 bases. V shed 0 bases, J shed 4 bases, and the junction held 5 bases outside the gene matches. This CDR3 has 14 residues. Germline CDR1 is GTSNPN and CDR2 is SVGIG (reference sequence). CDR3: CAWSVGTALYGYTF. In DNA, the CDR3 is TGTGCCTGGAGTGTCGGGACAGCTCTCTATGGCTACACCTTC.

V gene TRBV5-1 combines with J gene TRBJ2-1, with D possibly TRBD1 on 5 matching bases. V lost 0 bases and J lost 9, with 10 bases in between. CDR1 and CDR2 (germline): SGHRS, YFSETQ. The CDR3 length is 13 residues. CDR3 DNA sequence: TGCGCCAGCAGCTTGGACAGGATCTTTGAGCAGTTCTTC. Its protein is CASSLDRIFEQFF.

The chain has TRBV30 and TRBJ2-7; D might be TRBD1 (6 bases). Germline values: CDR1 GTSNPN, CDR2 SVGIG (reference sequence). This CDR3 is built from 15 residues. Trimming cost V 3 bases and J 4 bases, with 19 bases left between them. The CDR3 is CAWSAKGGPVYEQYF. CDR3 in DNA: TGTGCCTGGAGCGCTAAAGGGGGTCCTGTTTACGAGCAGTACTTC. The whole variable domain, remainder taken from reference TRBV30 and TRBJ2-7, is SQTIHQWPATLVQPVGSPLSLECTVEGTSNPNLYWYRQAAGRGLQLLFYSVGIGQISSEVPQNLSASRPQDRQFILSSKKLLLSDSGFYLCAWSAKGGPVYEQYFGPGTRLTVT.

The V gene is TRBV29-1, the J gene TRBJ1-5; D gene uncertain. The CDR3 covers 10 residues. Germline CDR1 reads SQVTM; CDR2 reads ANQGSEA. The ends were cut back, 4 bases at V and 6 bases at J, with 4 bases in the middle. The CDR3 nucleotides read TGCAGCGTTGGGGGTCAGCCCCAGCATTTT. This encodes CSVGGQPQHF.

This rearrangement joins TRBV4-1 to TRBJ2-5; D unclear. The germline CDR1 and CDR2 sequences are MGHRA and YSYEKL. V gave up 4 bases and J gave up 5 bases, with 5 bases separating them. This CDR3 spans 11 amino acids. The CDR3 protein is CASSLGETQYF. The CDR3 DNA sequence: TGCGCCAGCAGCCTGGGGGAGACCCAGTACTTC.

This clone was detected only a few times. CDR3 amino acids: CAWISGVNTEAFF. CDR3 sequence (DNA): TGTGCCTGGATTTCAGGGGTCAACACTGAAGCTTTCTTT. This sequence joins TRBV30 and TRBJ1-1; a possible D gene is TRBD1 (6 bases). This CDR3 has 13 residues. V lost 4 bases to trimming and J lost 2 bases, with 11 bases between them. Germline V gives CDR1 GTSNPN, CDR2 SVGIG (reference sequence).

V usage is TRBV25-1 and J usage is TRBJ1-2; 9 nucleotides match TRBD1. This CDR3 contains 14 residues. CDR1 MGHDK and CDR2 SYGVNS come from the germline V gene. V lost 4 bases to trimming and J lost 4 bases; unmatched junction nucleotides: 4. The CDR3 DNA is TGTGCCAGCAGTGGGACAGGGGATGTCTATGGCTACACCTTC. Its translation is CASSGTGDVYGYTF.